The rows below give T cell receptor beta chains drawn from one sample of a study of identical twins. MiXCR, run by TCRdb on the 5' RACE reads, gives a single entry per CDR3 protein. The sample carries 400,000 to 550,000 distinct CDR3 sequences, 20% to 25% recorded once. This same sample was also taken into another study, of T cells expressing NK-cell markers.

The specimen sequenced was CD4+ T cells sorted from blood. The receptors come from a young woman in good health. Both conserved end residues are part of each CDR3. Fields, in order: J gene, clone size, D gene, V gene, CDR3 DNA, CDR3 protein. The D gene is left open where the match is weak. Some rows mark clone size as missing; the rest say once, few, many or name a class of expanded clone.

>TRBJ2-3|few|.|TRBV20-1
TGCAGTGCGATGAAGACAGACCACACAGATACGCAGTATTTT
CSAMKTDHTDTQYF
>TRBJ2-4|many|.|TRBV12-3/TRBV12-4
TGTGCCAGCAGTTTTTCTTCCCTAGCCAAAAACATTCAGTACTTC
CASSFSSLAKNIQYF
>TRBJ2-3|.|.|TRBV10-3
TGTGCCATCAGTGGAGGGCACCCCACAGATACGCAGTATTTT
CAISGGHPTDTQYF
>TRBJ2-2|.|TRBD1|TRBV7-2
TGTGCCAGCAGCTTAGCGGGACAGGGCTGGGTCGGGGAGCTGTTTTTT
CASSLAGQGWVGELFF
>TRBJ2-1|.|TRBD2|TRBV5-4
TGTGCCAGCGCCCCGCTAGCGGGAGGTGGCAATGAGCAGTTCTTC
CASAPLAGGGNEQFF
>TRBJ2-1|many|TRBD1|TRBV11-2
TGTGCCAGCAGCGTCGGGACAGAAAAGTTCTTC
CASSVGTEKFF
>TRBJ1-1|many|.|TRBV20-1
TGCAGTGCTAGTGGGGGGGCCACTGAAGCTTTCTTT
CSASGGATEAFF
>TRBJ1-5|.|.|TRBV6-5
TGTGCCAGCAGTTACCTGGAGGGGCAACAGCCCCAGCATTTT
CASSYLEGQQPQHF
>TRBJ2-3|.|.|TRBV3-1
TGTGCCAGCAGCGCGACGAATACGCAGTATTTT
CASSATNTQYF
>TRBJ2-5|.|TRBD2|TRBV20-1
TGCAGTGCTAGTTACCTAGCGGGGCTAAGTGGGACCCAGTACTTC
CSASYLAGLSGTQYF
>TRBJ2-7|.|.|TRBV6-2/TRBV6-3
TGTGCCAGCAGTTACTCGATAGATTACGAGCAGTACTTC
CASSYSIDYEQYF
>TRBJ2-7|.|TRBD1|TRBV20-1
TGCAGTGCCCGCCGGGGGGACAGGGCCCTCGAGCAGTACTTC
CSARRGDRALEQYF
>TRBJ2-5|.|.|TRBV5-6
TGTGCCAGCAGCGGCAAGACAGTACTGGAGACCCAGTACTTC
CASSGKTVLETQYF